This T cell receptor (beta chain) emerged from a study of blood T cell repertoires in COVID-19. Study summary: The United States, Italy and Spain were the sources of the acute and convalescent COVID-19 samples. From T cells, B-cell-depleted T cells, or PBMCs came the material, which was cDNA or gDNA.

Assay: immunoSEQ multiplex PCR; the TCRdb copy retains only in-frame clones and omits some. The sample lists 250,000 to 350,000 clones; roughly 84% were seen once. This CDR3 is built from 14 residues. CDR1 is MGHDK and CDR2 is SYGVNS in the germline V gene. J gave up 6 bases and V 1 base, and 5 bases lay outside the gene matches. This sequence joins TRBV25-1 and TRBJ1-2, with 7 positions matching TRBD1. This TCR was recovered from a human donor with COVID-19, enrolled during active disease. The donor label of this sample is uncertain. The sequenced sample consisted of peripheral blood. The CDR3 DNA reads TGTGCCAGCAGTGAATCGGACAGGTTGGATGGCTACACCTTC. Translating gives CASSESDRLDGYTF.